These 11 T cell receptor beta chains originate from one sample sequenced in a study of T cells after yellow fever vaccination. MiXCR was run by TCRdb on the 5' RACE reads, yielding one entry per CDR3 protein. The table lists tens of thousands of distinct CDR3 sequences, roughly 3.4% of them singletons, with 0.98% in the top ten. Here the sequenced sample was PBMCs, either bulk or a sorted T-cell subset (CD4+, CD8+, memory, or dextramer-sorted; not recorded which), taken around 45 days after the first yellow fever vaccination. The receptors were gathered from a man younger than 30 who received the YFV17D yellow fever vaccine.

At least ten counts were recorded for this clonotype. This CDR3 is CASGAQGTGINQPQHF. CDR3 nucleotide sequence: TGTGCCAGCGGAGCCCAAGGGACAGGGATCAATCAGCCCCAGCATTTT. The J gene is TRBJ1-5, the V gene TRBV7-9; 9 positions match TRBD1. The CDR3 is 16 amino acids. Germline CDR1 reads SEHNR; CDR2 reads FQNEAQ (reference sequence). J was trimmed by 3 bases and V by 8 bases; bases with no gene match: 11.

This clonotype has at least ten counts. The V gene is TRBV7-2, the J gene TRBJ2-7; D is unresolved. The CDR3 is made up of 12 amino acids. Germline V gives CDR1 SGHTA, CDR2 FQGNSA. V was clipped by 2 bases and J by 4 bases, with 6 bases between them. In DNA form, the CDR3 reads TGTGCCAGCAGCTTATCCCAATACGAGCAGTACTTC. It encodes CASSLSQYEQYF. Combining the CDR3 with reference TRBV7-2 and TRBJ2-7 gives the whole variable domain GAGVSQSPSNKVTEKGKDVELRCDPISGHTALYWYRQSLGQGLEFLIYFQGNSAPDKSGLPSDRFSAERTGGSVSTLTIQRTQQEDSAVYLCASSLSQYEQYFGPGTRLTVT.

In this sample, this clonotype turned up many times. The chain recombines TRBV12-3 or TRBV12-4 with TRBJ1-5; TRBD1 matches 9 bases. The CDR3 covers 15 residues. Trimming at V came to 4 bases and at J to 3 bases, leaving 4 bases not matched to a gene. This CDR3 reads CASSSGQGDNQPQHF. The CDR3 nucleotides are TGTGCCAGCAGTTCGGGACAGGGCGACAATCAGCCCCAGCATTTT.

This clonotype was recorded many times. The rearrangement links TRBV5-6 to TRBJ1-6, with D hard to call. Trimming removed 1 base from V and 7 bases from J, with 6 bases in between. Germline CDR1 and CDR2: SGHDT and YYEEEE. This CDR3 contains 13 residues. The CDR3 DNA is TGTGCCAGCAGCTTGACAGACAATTCACCCCTCCACTTT. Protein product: CASSLTDNSPLHF.

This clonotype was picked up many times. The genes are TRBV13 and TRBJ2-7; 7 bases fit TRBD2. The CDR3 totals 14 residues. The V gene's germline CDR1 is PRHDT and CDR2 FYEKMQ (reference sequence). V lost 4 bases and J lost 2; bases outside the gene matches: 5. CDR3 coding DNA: TGTGCCAGCAGCTATAGGACTAGACCCTACGAGCAGTACTTC. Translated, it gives CASSYRTRPYEQYF.

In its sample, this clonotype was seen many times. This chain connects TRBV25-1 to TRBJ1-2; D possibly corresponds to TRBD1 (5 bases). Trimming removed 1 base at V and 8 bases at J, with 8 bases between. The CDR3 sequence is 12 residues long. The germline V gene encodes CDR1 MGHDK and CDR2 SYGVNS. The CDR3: CASSEFWGGYTF. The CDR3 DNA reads TGTGCCAGCAGTGAATTTTGGGGCGGCTACACCTTC.

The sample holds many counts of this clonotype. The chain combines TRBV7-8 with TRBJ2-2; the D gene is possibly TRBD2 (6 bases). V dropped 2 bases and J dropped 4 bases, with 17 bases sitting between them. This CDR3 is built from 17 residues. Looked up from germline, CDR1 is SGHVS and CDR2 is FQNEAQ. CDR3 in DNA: TGTGCCAGCAGCTTAAGTGGAGCGGGCACTTTCACCGGGGAGCTGTTTTTT. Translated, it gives CASSLSGAGTFTGELFF.

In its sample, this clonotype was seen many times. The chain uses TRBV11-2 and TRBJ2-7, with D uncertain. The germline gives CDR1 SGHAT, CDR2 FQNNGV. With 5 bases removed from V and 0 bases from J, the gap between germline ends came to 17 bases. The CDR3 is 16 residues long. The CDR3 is CASSPLRTVSSYEQYF. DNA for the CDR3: TGTGCCAGCAGCCCGCTCAGGACGGTGAGCTCCTACGAGCAGTACTTC.

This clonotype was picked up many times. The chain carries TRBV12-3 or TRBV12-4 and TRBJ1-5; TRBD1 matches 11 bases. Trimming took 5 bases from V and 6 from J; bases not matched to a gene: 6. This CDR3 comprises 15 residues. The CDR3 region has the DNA TGTGCCAGCAGTAGTCGCGGGACAGGGGGTCAGCCCCAGCATTTT. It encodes CASSSRGTGGQPQHF.

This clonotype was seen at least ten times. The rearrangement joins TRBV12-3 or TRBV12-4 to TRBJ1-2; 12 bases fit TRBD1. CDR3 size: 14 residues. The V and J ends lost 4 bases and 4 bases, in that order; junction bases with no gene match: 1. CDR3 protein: CASSWGQGAYGYTF. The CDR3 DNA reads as TGTGCCAGCAGTTGGGGACAGGGGGCCTATGGCTACACCTTC.

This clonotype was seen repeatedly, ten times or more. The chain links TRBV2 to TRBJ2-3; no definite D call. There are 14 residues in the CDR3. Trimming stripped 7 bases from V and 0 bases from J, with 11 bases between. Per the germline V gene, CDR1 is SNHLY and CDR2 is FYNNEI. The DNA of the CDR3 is TGTGCCAGCATGGCGGCCCTTAGCACAGATACGCAGTATTTT. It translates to CASMAALSTDTQYF. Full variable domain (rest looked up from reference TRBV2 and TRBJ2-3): EPEVTQTPSHQVTQMGQEVILRCVPISNHLYFYWYRQILGQKVEFLVSFYNNEISEKSEIFDDQFSVERPDGSNFTLKIRSTKLEDSAMYFCASMAALSTDTQYFGPGTRLTVL.